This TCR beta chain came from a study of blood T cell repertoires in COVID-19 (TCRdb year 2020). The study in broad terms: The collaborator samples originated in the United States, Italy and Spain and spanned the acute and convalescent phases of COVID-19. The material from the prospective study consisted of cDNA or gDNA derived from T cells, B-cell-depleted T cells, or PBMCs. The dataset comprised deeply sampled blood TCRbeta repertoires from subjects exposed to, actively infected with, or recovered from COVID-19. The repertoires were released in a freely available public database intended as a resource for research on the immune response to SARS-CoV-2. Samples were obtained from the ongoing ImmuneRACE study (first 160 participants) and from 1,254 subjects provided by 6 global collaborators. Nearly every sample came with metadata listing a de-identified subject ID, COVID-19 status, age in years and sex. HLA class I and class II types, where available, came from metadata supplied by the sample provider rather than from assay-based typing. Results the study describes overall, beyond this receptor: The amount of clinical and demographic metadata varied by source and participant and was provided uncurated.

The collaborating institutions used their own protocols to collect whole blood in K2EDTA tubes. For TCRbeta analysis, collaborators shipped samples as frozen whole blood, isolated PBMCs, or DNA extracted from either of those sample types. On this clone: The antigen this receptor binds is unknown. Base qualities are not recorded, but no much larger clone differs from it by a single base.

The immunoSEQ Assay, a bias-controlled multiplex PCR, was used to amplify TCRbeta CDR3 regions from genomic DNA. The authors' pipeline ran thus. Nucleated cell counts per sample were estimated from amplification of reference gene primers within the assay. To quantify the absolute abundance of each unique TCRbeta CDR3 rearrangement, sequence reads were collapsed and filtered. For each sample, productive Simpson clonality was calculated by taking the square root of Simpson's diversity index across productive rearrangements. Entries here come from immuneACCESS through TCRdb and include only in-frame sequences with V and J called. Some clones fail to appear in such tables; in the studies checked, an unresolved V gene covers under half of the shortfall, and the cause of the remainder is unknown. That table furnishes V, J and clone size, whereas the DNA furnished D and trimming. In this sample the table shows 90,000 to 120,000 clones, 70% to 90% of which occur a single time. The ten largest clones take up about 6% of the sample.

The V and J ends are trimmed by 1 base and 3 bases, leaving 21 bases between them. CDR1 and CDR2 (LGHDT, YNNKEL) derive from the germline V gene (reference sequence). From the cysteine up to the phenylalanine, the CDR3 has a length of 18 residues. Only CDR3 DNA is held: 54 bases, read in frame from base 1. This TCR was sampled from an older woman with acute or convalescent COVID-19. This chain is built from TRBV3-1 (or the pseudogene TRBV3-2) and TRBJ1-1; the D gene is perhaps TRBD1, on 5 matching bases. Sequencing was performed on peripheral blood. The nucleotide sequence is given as TGTGCCAGCAGCCAAGTAGGCCGAAGGACCTTCAGGGACACTGAAGCTTTCTTT. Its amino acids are CASSQVGRRTFRDTEAFF.